The clone carrying this T cell receptor (beta chain) was picked up one time. The sample belongs to a study of ipilimumab plus nivolumab after autologous stem cell transplantation. V was clipped by 8 bases and J by 6 bases, with 16 bases between them. CDR3 size: 14 residues. Germline V gene sequence: CDR1 MNHNS, CDR2 SASEGT. Data came from immunoSEQ multiplex PCR; TCRdb stores just in-frame clones and leaves some out. The sample lists some 6,500 clones, 75% to 90% occurring once. Starting 14 to 28 days after autologous transplant, ipilimumab 1 mg/kg was given. Source: PBMCs, taken in a trial of ipilimumab plus nivolumab as post-transplant consolidation. This TCR came from a female donor with multiple myeloma. The rearrangement links TRBV6-1 to TRBJ2-2, with D unclear. CDR3 sequence: CASGLVASSGELFF. In nucleotides, the CDR3 is TGTGCCAGCGGGTTAGTAGCATCGTCCGGGGAGCTGTTTTTT.